These 31 T cell receptor beta chains came from one sample sequenced in a study of blood T cell repertoires in COVID-19. Assay: immunoSEQ multiplex PCR; the TCRdb copy retains only in-frame clones and omits some. The repertoire holds under 250,000 clones, with around 83% as singletons. Sequenced: peripheral blood. These receptors came from a woman in her forties or fifties with acute or convalescent COVID-19.

The rearrangement uses TRBV14 and TRBJ2-2; D perhaps matches TRBD2 (6 bases). V lost 1 base and J lost 0, with 9 bases in between. There are 16 residues in the CDR3. Germline-derived CDR1 and CDR2 are SGHDN and FVKESK. CDR3 residues: CASSQVGGSNTGELFF. As DNA, the CDR3 is TGTGCCAGCAGCCAAGTGGGGGGTTCGAACACCGGGGAGCTGTTTTTT.

The CDR3 reads CASSQPDRSSPNTGELFF. DNA for the CDR3: TGTGCCAGCAGCCAACCCGACAGATCTTCCCCTAACACCGGGGAGCTGTTTTTT. The chain couples TRBV3-1 (or the pseudogene TRBV3-2) to TRBJ2-2; TRBD1 might be the D (5 bases). V was trimmed by 2 bases and J by 2 bases, leaving 18 bases between them. The germline gives CDR1 LGHDT, CDR2 YNNKEL (reference sequence). The CDR3 has 18 residues.

The chain is built from TRBV6-6 and TRBJ2-7; D not certain. Trimming stripped 6 bases from V and 2 bases from J, with 11 bases between. The CDR3 sequence is 13 residues long. The V gene's germline CDR1 is MNHNY and CDR2 SVGAGI (reference sequence). CDR3 in amino acids: CASSLDLTYEQYF. The CDR3 nucleotides are TGTGCCAGCAGCCTTGACTTGACCTACGAGCAGTACTTC.

The genes are TRBV6-5 and TRBJ2-1; 10 nucleotides align to TRBD2. The V segment lost 5 bases and the J segment 7 bases; nucleotides outside the gene matches: 8. Germline V gives CDR1 MNHEY, CDR2 SVGAGI. This CDR3 spans 15 amino acids. Here the CDR3 reads CASSQKAGGGNEQFF. CDR3 sequence (DNA): TGTGCCAGCAGTCAGAAAGCGGGAGGGGGAAATGAGCAGTTCTTC.

V is TRBV6-6 and J is TRBJ2-7, with D maybe TRBD2 (6 bases). V was cut by 2 bases and J by 2 bases, with 13 bases left in between. This CDR3 spans 15 amino acids. CDR1 and CDR2 from the germline V gene are MNHNY and SVGAGI (reference sequence). The CDR3 sequence: CASSYRGGDAYEQYF. The CDR3 DNA sequence: TGTGCCAGCAGTTACCGCGGAGGGGACGCCTACGAGCAGTACTTC.

V and J are TRBV3-1 (or the pseudogene TRBV3-2) and TRBJ1-3; 10 bases agree with TRBD1. Germline V gives CDR1 LGHDT, CDR2 YNNKEL (reference sequence). V dropped 5 bases and J dropped 4; count of bases not matched to a gene: 2. CDR3 length equals 14 residues. This CDR3 reads CASSATGGGNTIYF. CDR3 nucleotide sequence: TGTGCCAGCAGCGCGACAGGGGGCGGAAACACCATATATTTT.

This sequence joins TRBV10-2 and TRBJ2-1; 11 positions agree with TRBD2. The CDR3 is 16 amino acids. Germline V gene sequence: CDR1 WSHSY, CDR2 SAAADI. J was trimmed by 2 bases and V by 3 bases; bases with no gene match: 3. In DNA, the CDR3 is TGCGCCAGCAGTGACCTAGCGGGAGGCACCTACAATGAGCAGTTCTTC. Translation: CASSDLAGGTYNEQFF.

CDR3 residues: CASGWGGDRVTYEQYF. Here the CDR3 DNA reads TGTGCTAGTGGTTGGGGAGGGGACAGGGTCACCTACGAGCAGTACTTC. The chain has TRBV12-5 and TRBJ2-7; 9 bases align to TRBD1. The V gene's germline CDR1 is LGHNT and CDR2 FRNRAP. There are 16 residues in the CDR3. V lost 4 bases to trimming and J lost 2 bases; unmatched junction nucleotides: 9.

This chain links TRBV18 with TRBJ2-7; 9 bases match TRBD1. V lost 3 bases and J lost 3; bases outside the gene matches: 6. CDR1 is KGHSH, CDR2 LQKENI, per germline. The CDR3 loop spans 15 amino acids. Here the CDR3 reads CASSPQGQGIYEQYF. Here the CDR3 DNA reads TGTGCCAGCTCACCCCAGGGACAGGGAATCTACGAGCAGTACTTC.

The V call is TRBV19, the J call TRBJ1-2; 8 bases map to TRBD1. Unmatched junction bases numbered 8, after V lost 0 bases and J lost 5 bases. This CDR3 is 16 amino acids long. Germline V gene sequence: CDR1 LNHDA, CDR2 SQIVND (reference sequence). CDR3 residues: CASSIDRLGQGYGYTF. Written as DNA, the CDR3 is TGTGCCAGTAGTATAGATCGTCTCGGACAGGGATATGGCTACACCTTC.

The chain is built from TRBV6-1 and TRBJ2-3; D is perhaps TRBD1 (6 bases). CDR1 is MNHNS, CDR2 SASEGT, per germline. The CDR3 spans 15 residues. The ends were cut back, 3 bases at V and 1 base at J, with 11 bases in the middle. The CDR3 here is CASSEGAGRTDTQYF. In nucleotides, the CDR3 is TGTGCCAGCAGTGAGGGGGCCGGACGCACAGATACGCAGTATTTT.

This sequence joins TRBV6-5 and TRBJ2-1; 7 positions match TRBD2. The germline CDR1 and CDR2 sequences are MNHEY and SVGAGI. Trimming removed 8 bases from V and 6 bases from J; junction bases left unmatched: 13. CDR3 length: 15 residues. CDR3 residues: CASRSAGIGRNEQFF. The CDR3 DNA follows: TGTGCCAGCCGATCAGCGGGGATCGGGCGCAATGAGCAGTTCTTC.

The chain carries TRBV19 and TRBJ1-1; D remains ambiguous. CDR1 is LNHDA and CDR2 is SQIVND in the germline V gene (reference sequence). V was cut by 3 bases and J by 4 bases, with 12 bases left in between. This CDR3 comprises 14 residues. CDR3 DNA sequence: TGTGCCAGTAGTATGTGGCAGACGGGCACTGAAGCTTTCTTT. Its protein product is CASSMWQTGTEAFF.

The rearrangement links TRBV7-9 to TRBJ2-3; D is unresolved. The germline V gene encodes CDR1 SEHNR and CDR2 FQNEAQ (reference sequence). The length of the CDR3 is 12 residues. V lost 5 bases and J lost 1, with 4 bases in between. As DNA, the CDR3 is TGTGCCAGCAGCGAGGGCACAGATACGCAGTATTTT. It encodes CASSEGTDTQYF.

V gene TRBV18 combines with J gene TRBJ2-5; D possibly corresponds to TRBD1 (5 bases). V was trimmed by 0 bases and J by 5 bases, leaving 10 bases between them. CDR3 size: 14 residues. Per germline, CDR1 KGHSH and CDR2 LQKENI. CDR3 sequence: CASSPPAGHETQYF. For the CDR3, the DNA is TGTGCCAGCTCACCACCCGCAGGGCACGAGACCCAGTACTTC.

The chain links TRBV28 to TRBJ2-3; tentatively, D is TRBD1 (6 bases). The CDR3 extends over 15 amino acids. Trimming took 6 bases from V and 4 from J, leaving 17 bases between them. CDR1 and CDR2 from the germline V gene are MDHEN and SYDVKM. The CDR3 sequence: CASRGAGVGADTQYF. CDR3 DNA: TGTGCCAGCAGGGGAGCAGGGGTTGGCGCAGATACGCAGTATTTT.

This CDR3 is CASSIEGGWGYEQYF. The CDR3 coding sequence is TGTGCCAGCAGTATAGAAGGCGGGTGGGGCTACGAGCAGTACTTC. This chain joins TRBV11-2 and TRBJ2-7; weak D call: TRBD2 (5 bases). The germline V and J ends were trimmed by 6 bases and 3 bases, with 18 bases remaining between them. Germline V gives CDR1 SGHAT, CDR2 FQNNGV. The CDR3 runs 15 residues.

The chain combines TRBV3-1 (or the pseudogene TRBV3-2) with TRBJ1-4, with D hard to call. V was trimmed by 3 bases and J by 13 bases, leaving 9 bases between them. The germline gives CDR1 LGHDT, CDR2 YNNKEL (reference sequence). The CDR3 consists of 11 residues. The CDR3 loop reads CASSHTSGLFF. The DNA for the CDR3 is TGTGCCAGCAGCCACACTAGTGGACTGTTTTTT.

The chain employs TRBV3-1 (or the pseudogene TRBV3-2) and TRBJ1-2, with D possibly being TRBD1 (6 bases). CDR1 LGHDT and CDR2 YNNKEL come from the germline V gene (reference sequence). V was trimmed by 7 bases and J by 8 bases, leaving 20 bases between them. This CDR3 has 14 residues. CDR3 sequence reads: CASTSTMGAWGYTF. The CDR3 region has the DNA TGTGCCAGCACCTCAACGATGGGGGCTTGGGGCTACACCTTC.

This clone was counted a few times. V is TRBV24-1 and J is TRBJ2-5; weak D call: TRBD2 (6 bases). The CDR3 is 14 residues long. Trimming stripped 7 bases from V and 4 bases from J, with 15 bases between. Germline values: CDR1 KGHDR, CDR2 SFDVKD. The CDR3 DNA follows: TGTGCCACCAGGGCTAGCGCGATGGGAGAGACCCAGTACTTC. Its protein is CATRASAMGETQYF.

The chain combines TRBV7-2 with TRBJ2-5, with D tentatively TRBD1 (6 bases). V was shortened by 3 bases and J by 2 bases, with 13 bases between the two germline ends. This CDR3 has 15 amino acids. Germline assignment: CDR1 SGHTA and CDR2 FQGNSA. The CDR3 spells CASSLFGQHQETQYF. In DNA form, the CDR3 reads TGTGCCAGCAGCTTGTTTGGACAGCATCAAGAGACCCAGTACTTC.

This clone appeared once. The V and J genes are TRBV6-5 and TRBJ1-3; D possibly corresponds to TRBD1 (6 bases). Trimming shortened V by 2 bases and J by 0 bases, and 11 bases separated the two germline ends. Germline loops: CDR1 MNHEY, CDR2 SVGAGI. The length of the CDR3 is 16 residues. CDR3 loop: CASSYHGQHSGNTIYF. The CDR3 region has the DNA TGTGCCAGCAGTTACCATGGACAGCACTCTGGAAACACCATATATTTT.

This chain joins TRBV29-1 and TRBJ2-1; TRBD2 might be the D (6 bases). The CDR3 totals 14 residues. V was pared by 6 bases and J by 8 bases, with 20 bases between. Germline CDR1 is SQVTM and CDR2 is ANQGSEA. CDR3 DNA sequence: TGCAGCGTGGCCCGGGGCGGGATTGCGGATGAGCAGTTCTTC. Amino acids: CSVARGGIADEQFF.

The genes are TRBV6-5 and TRBJ2-2; D might be TRBD2 (5 bases). The germline V gene encodes CDR1 MNHEY and CDR2 SVGAGI. The length of the CDR3 is 14 residues. V was trimmed by 8 bases and J by 2 bases, leaving 12 bases between them. The CDR3 nucleotides are TGTGCCAGCCCACGCCGGGGAAACACCGGGGAGCTGTTTTTT. This sequence encodes CASPRRGNTGELFF.

The CDR3 sequence: CASSPVGLAVKDTQYF. Written as DNA, the CDR3 is TGTGCCAGCAGCCCTGTCGGACTAGCGGTGAAAGATACGCAGTATTTT. The V call is TRBV28, the J call TRBJ2-3; TRBD2 aligns across 10 bases. The germline V gene has CDR1 MDHEN and CDR2 SYDVKM. The CDR3 is 16 residues long. The junction had 11 bases not matched to a gene; V was cut back by 6 bases and J by 5 bases.

This clone was detected a few times. J is TRBJ2-3 and V is TRBV6-1; D ambiguous. Germline V gene sequence: CDR1 MNHNS, CDR2 SASEGT. CDR3 length equals 15 residues. Between the trimmed V and J ends, which lost 3 bases and 0 bases, there was a span of 10 bases. The CDR3 DNA is TGTGCCAGCAGTGACGCGGTCACTAGCACAGATACGCAGTATTTT. Protein: CASSDAVTSTDTQYF.

The chain combines TRBV24-1 with TRBJ1-2; tentatively, D is TRBD1 (6 bases). Germline CDR1 is KGHDR and CDR2 is SFDVKD. This CDR3 is built from 14 residues. Deletions cut 0 bases from V and 8 bases from J, with 12 bases between. The DNA of the CDR3 is TGTGCCACCAGTGATTTGGGGCCCCAGGGGGGCTACACCTTC. Amino acids: CATSDLGPQGGYTF.

V is TRBV3-1 (or the pseudogene TRBV3-2) and J is TRBJ1-1, with unresolved D. The CDR3 is made up of 10 amino acids. Trimming shortened V by 8 bases and J by 2 bases, and 3 bases separated the two germline ends. The germline gives CDR1 LGHDT, CDR2 YNNKEL (reference sequence). The CDR3 coding sequence is TGTGCCAGCGGCAACACTGAAGCTTTCTTT. This sequence encodes CASGNTEAFF.

The rearrangement joins TRBV5-1 to TRBJ2-2, with 9 bases that match TRBD2. V lost 5 bases to trimming and J lost 2 bases; unmatched junction nucleotides: 4. This CDR3 region has 15 residues. Germline V lookup: CDR1 SGHRS, CDR2 YFSETQ. The CDR3 DNA sequence: TGCGCCAGCAGTACCCTAGCGGGAAACACCGGGGAGCTGTTTTTT. Amino acid sequence: CASSTLAGNTGELFF.

This sequence joins TRBV28 and TRBJ2-6; D might be TRBD1 (7 bases). V lost 5 bases, J lost 2 bases, and 19 bases lay in between. Germline V lookup: CDR1 MDHEN, CDR2 SYDVKM. The CDR3 consists of 18 residues. CDR3 sequence: CASSPSLGRGAGANVLTF. CDR3 DNA sequence: TGTGCCAGCAGTCCATCCCTGGGCAGGGGGGCTGGGGCCAACGTCCTGACTTTC.

This clone was seen more than once but under ten times. The CDR3 coding sequence is TGTGCCAGCAGCTTAGAAGGGGCGGATGGCTACACCTTC. Protein product: CASSLEGADGYTF. This rearrangement joins TRBV7-9 to TRBJ1-2, with a possible D match to TRBD1 (5 bases). The CDR3 sequence is 13 residues long. The V and J ends lost 1 base and 6 bases respectively, with 9 bases between them. CDR1 SEHNR and CDR2 FQNEAQ come from the germline V gene (reference sequence). Full variable domain (remainder filled in from reference TRBV7-9 and TRBJ1-2): DTGVSQNPRHKITKRGQNVTFRCDPISEHNRLYWYRQTLGQGPEFLTYFQNEAQLEKSRLLSDRFSAERPKGSFSTLEIQRTEQGDSAMYLCASSLEGADGYTFGSGTRLTVV.